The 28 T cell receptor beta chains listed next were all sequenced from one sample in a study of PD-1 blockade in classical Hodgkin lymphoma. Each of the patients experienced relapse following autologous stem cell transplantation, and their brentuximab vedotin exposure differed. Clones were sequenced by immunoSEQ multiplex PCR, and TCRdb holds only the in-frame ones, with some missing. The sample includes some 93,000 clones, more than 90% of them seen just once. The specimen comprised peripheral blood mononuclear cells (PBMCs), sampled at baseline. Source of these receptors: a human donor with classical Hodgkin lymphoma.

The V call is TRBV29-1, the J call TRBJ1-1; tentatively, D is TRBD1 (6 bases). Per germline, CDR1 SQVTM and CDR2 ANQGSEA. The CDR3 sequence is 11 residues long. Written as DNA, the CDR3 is TGCAGTGGCTTTGCTTTAGGGGGGACTTTCTTT. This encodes CSGFALGGTFF.

Here the CDR3 DNA reads TGTGCCAGCAGATCTAACAGGGTGAGCTACACCTTC. Encoded protein: CASRSNRVSYTF. The chain is built from TRBV28 and TRBJ1-2, with D possibly matching TRBD1 (6 bases). Deletions cut 6 bases from V and 9 bases from J, with 14 bases between. The CDR3 extends over 12 amino acids. Germline CDR1 MDHEN, CDR2 SYDVKM.

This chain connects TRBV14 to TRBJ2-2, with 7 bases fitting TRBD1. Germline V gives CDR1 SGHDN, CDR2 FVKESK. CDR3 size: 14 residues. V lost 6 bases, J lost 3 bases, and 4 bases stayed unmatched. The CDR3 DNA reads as TGTGCCAGCAGACGGGGACAGTACACCGGGGAGCTGTTTTTT. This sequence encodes CASRRGQYTGELFF.

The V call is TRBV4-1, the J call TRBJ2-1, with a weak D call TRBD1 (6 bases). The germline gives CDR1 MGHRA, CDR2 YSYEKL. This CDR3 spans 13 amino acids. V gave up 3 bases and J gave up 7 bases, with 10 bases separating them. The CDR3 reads CASSQLQGNEQFF. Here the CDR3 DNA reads TGCGCCAGCAGCCAGCTACAGGGTAATGAGCAGTTCTTC.

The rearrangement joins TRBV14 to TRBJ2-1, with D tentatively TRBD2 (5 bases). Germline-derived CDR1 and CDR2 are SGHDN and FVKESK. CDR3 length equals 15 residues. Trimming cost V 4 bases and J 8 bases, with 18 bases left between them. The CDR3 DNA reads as TGTGCCAGCAGCCTTTTAGCGAAAAGCCCCGATGAGCAGTTCTTC. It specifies CASSLLAKSPDEQFF.

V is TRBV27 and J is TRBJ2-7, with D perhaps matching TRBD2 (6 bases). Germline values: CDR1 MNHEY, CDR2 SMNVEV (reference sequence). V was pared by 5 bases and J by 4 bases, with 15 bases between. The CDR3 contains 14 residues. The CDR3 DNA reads TGTGCCAGCAGTATCCAAGCGGGTCCTTACGAGCAGTACTTC. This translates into CASSIQAGPYEQYF.

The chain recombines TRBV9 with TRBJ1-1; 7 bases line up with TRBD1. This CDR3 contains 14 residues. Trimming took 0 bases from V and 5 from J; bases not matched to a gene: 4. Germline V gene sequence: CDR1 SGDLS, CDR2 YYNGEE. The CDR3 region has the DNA TGTGCCAGCAGCGTAGTAGGGGGCGAGACTGAAGCTTTCTTT. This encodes CASSVVGGETEAFF.

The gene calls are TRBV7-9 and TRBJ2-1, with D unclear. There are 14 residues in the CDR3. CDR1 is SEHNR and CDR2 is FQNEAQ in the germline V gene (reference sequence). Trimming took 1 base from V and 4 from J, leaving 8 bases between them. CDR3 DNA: TGTGCCAGCAGCTTAGTGACGGCATACAATGAGCAGTTCTTC. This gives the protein CASSLVTAYNEQFF.

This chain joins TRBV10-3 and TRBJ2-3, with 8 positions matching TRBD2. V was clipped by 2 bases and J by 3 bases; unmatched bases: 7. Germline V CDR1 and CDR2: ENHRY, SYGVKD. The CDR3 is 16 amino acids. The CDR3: CAISEPSGGGTDTQYF. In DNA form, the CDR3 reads TGTGCCATCAGTGAGCCGAGCGGGGGAGGGACAGATACGCAGTATTTT.

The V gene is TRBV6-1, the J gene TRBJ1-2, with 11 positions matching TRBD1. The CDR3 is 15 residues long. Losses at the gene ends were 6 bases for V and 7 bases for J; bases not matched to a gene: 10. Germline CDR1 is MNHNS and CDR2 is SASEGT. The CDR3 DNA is TGTGCCAGCAGCGCTGGGACAGGGGGTCGGTTTGGCTACACCTTC. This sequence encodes CASSAGTGGRFGYTF.

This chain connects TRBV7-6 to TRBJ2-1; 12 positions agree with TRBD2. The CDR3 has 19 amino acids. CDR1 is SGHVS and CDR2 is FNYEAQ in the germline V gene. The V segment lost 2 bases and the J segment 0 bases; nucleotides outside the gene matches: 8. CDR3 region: CASSLMLAGGANSYNEQFF. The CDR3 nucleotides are TGTGCCAGCAGCTTAATGCTAGCGGGAGGGGCAAACTCCTACAATGAGCAGTTCTTC.

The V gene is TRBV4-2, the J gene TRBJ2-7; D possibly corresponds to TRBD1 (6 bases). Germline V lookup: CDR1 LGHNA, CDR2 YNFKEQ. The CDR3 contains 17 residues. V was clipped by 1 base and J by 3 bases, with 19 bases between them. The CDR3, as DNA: TGTGCCAGCAGCCAAGTTGGGACACCGGATGGGGGCTACGAGCAGTACTTC. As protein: CASSQVGTPDGGYEQYF.

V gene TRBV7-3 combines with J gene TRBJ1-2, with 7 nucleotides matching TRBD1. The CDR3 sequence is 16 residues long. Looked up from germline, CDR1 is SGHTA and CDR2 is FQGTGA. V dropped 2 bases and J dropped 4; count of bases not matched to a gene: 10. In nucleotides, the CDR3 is TGTGCCAGCAGCTTATTCGGGACAGTAGATGCCTATGGCTACACCTTC. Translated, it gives CASSLFGTVDAYGYTF.

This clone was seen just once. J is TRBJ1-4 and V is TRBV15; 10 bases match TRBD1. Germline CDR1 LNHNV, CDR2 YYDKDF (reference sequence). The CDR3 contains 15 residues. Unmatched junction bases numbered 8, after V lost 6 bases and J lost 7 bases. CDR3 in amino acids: CATRVTGGAGEKLFF. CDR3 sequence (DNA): TGTGCCACCAGGGTGACAGGGGGCGCGGGTGAAAAACTGTTTTTT.

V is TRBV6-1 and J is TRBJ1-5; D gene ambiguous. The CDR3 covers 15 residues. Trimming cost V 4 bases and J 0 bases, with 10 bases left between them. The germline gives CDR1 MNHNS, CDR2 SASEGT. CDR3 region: CASSGPANSNQPQHF. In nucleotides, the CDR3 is TGTGCCAGCAGTGGCCCGGCGAATAGCAATCAGCCCCAGCATTTT.

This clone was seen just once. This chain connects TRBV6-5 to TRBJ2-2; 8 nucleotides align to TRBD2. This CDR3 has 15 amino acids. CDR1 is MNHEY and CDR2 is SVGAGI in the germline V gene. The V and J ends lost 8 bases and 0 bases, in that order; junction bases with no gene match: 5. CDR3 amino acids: CASGPGLANTGELFF. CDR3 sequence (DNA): TGTGCCAGCGGCCCGGGACTAGCGAACACCGGGGAGCTGTTTTTT.

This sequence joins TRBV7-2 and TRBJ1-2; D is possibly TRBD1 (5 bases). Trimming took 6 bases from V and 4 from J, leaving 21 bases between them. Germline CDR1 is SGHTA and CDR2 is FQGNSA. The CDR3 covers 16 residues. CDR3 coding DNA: TGTGCCAGCAGTCCCAGACCCACTTTGGGGCGCTATGGCTACACCTTC. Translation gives CASSPRPTLGRYGYTF.

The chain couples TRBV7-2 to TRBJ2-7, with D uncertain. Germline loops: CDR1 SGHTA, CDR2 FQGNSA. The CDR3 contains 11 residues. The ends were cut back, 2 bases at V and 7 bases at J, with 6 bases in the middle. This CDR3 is CASSLSGEQYF. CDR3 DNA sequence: TGTGCCAGCAGCTTAAGTGGGGAGCAGTACTTC.

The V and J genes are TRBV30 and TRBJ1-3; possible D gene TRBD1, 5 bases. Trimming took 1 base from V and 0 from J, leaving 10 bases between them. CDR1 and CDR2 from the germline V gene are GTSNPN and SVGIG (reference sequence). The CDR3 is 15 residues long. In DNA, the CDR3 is TGTGCCTGGAGTGAGGGGTCTAGCTCTGGAAACACCATATATTTT. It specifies CAWSEGSSSGNTIYF.

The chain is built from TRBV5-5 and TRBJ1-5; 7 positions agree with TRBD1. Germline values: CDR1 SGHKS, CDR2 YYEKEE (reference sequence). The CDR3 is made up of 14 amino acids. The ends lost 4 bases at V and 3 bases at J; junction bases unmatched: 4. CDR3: CASSPTGDNQPQHF. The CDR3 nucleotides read TGTGCCAGCAGCCCAACAGGGGACAATCAGCCCCAGCATTTT.

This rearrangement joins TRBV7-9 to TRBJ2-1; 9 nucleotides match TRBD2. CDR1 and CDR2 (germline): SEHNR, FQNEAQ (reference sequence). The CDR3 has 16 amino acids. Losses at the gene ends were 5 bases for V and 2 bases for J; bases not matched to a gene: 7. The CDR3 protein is CASSPGAGGAYNEQFF. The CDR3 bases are TGTGCCAGCAGCCCAGGAGCGGGAGGAGCCTACAATGAGCAGTTCTTC.

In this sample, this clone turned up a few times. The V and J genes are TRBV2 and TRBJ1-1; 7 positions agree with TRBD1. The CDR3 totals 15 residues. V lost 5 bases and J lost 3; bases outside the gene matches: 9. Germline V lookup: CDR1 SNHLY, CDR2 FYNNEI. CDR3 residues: CASSYANRGDTEAFF. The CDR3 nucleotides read TGTGCCAGCAGTTACGCAAACAGGGGAGACACTGAAGCTTTCTTT.

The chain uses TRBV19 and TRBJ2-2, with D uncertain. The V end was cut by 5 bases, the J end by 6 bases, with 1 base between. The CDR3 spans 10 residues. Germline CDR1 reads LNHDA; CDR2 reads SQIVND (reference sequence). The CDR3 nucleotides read TGTGCCAGTAGTGCCGGGGAGCTGTTTTTT. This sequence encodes CASSAGELFF.

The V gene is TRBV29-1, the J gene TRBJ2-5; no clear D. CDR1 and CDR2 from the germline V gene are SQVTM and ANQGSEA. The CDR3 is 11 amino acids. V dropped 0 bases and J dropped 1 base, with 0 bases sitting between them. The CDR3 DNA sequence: TGCAGCGTTGAAGACCAAGAGACCCAGTACTTC. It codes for CSVEDQETQYF.

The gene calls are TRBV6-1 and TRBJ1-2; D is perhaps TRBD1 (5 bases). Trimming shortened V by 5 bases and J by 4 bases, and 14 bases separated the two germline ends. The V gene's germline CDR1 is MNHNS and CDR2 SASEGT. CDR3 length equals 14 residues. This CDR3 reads CASSTATGPYGYTF. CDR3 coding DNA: TGTGCCAGCAGTACAGCTACAGGTCCCTATGGCTACACCTTC.

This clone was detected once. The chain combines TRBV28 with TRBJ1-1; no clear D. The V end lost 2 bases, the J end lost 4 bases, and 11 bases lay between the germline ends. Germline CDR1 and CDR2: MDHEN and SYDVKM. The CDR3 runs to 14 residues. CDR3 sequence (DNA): TGTGCCAGCAGTTTAGGTGGGGTCTCCACTGAAGCTTTCTTT. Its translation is CASSLGGVSTEAFF.

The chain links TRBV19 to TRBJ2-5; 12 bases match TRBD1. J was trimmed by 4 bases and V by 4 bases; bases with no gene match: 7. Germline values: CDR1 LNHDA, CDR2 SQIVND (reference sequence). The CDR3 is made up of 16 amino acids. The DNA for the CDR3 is TGTGCCAGTAGTACCCTTCGGGGACAGGGGGCAGAGACCCAGTACTTC. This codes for CASSTLRGQGAETQYF.

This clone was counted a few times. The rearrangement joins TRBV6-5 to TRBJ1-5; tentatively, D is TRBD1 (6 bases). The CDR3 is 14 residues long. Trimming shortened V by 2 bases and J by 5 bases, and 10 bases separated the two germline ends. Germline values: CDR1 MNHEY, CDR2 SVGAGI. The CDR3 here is CASSYEGTHQPQHF. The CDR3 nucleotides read TGTGCCAGCAGTTACGAGGGGACACATCAGCCCCAGCATTTT.